This T cell receptor beta chain emerged from a study of vaccination effects on CD4 cells after COVID-19. Study background: Samples were collected from a few convalescent patients early and late following vaccination.

On this clone itself: Its specificity is unknown. Germline is not matched at one junction end, which may reflect a read error.

CD4+ T cells specific for antigen were expanded with viral peptide pools by the ViraFEST assay before sequencing. A 10-day culture period preceded the isolation of CD4+ T cells. It was between March and December 2020 that the person had a SARS-CoV-2 infection confirmed by PCR. It was two doses of either the BNT162b2 or mRNA-1273 vaccine that participants received. The assay was immunoSEQ multiplex PCR, and TCRdb's table has in-frame clones only and misses some. In the table there are more than 12,000 clones, more than 70% of which are singletons. Per the germline V gene, CDR1 is SQVTM and CDR2 is ANQGSEA. The CDR3 covers 18 residues.

The chain joins TRBV29-1 to TRBJ2-7; 9 nucleotides match TRBD1. This TCR was recovered from a human donor who had a prior SARS-CoV-2 infection. The source material was CD4+ T cells from PBMCs cultured with HCoV-NL63 spike peptides, sampled after COVID-19 vaccination. CDR3 coding DNA: TGCAGCGGTGAAGAGGACAGGGGACGGAATTTACCGTCCTACGAGCAGTACTTC. Encoded protein: CSGEEDRGRNLPSYEQYF.